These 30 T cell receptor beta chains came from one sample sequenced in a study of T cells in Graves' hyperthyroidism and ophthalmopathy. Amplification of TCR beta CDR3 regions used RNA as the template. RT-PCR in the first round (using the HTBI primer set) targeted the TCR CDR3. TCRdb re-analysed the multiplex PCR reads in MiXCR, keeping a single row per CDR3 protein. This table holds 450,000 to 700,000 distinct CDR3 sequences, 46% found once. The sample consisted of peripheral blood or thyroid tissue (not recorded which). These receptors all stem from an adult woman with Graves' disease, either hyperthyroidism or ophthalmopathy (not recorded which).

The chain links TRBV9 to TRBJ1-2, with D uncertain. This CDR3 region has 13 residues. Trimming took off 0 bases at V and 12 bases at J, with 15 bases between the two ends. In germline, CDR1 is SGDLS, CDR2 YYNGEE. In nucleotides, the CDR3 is TGTGCCAGCAGCGTAGCTCTTACAGATGGAAACACCTTC. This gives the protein CASSVALTDGNTF. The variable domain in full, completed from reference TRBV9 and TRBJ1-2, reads DSGVTQTPKHLITATGQRVTLRCSPRSGDLSVYWYQQSLDQGLQFLIQYYNGEERAKGNILERFSAQQFPDLHSELNLSSLELGDSALYFCASSVALTDGNTFGSGTRLTVV.

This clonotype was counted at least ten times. In DNA form, the CDR3 reads TGCAGTGCTAGGCCTTTGGGGAAAACCGGGGAGCTGTTTTTT. It is translated as CSARPLGKTGELFF. The chain recombines TRBV20-1 with TRBJ2-2; D ambiguous. Germline assignment: CDR1 DFQATT and CDR2 SNEGSKA (reference sequence). Trimming took off 3 bases at V and 5 bases at J, with 13 bases between the two ends. CDR3 length equals 14 residues.

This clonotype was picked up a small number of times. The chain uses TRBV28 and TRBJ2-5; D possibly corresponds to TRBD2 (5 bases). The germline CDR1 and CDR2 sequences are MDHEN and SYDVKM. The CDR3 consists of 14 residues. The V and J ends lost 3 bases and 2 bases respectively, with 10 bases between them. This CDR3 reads CASSFEGGQETQYF. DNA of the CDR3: TGTGCCAGCAGTTTTGAGGGTGGGCAAGAGACCCAGTACTTC. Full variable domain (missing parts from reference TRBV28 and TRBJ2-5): DVKVTQSSRYLVKRTGEKVFLECVQDMDHENMFWYRQDPGLGLRLIYFSYDVKMKEKGDIPEGYSVSREKKERFSLILESASTNQTSMYLCASSFEGGQETQYFGPGTRLLVL.

The chain's CDR3 is CASRTAAYEQYF. The CDR3 DNA sequence: TGTGCCAGCCGGACAGCCGCCTACGAGCAGTACTTC. The chain employs TRBV6-2 or TRBV6-3 and TRBJ2-7; TRBD1 is a possible D gene (6 bases). The CDR3 covers 12 residues. The germline CDR1 and CDR2 sequences are MNHEY and SVGEGT. Trimming shortened V by 8 bases and J by 2 bases, and 10 bases separated the two germline ends.

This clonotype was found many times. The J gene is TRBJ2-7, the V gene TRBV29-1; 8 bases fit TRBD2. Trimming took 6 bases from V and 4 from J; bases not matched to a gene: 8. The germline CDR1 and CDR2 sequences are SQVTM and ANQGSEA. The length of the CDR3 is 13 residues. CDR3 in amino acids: CSVSSGIGYEQYF. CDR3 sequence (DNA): TGCAGCGTCAGTAGCGGGATCGGGTACGAGCAGTACTTC.

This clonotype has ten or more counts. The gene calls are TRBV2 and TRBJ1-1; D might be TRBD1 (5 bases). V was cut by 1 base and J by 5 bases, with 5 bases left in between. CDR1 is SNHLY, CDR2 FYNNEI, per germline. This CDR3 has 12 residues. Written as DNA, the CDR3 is TGTGCCAGCAGTGAAGAGGGGACTGAAGCTTTCTTT. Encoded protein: CASSEEGTEAFF.

The CDR3 loop is CASSQDIGSRTEAFF. In DNA, the CDR3 is TGCGCCAGCAGCCAAGATATAGGGTCACGAACTGAAGCTTTCTTT. V gene TRBV4-1 combines with J gene TRBJ1-1; D not certain. V lost 0 bases and J 5 bases, leaving 13 bases between the germline ends. The V gene's germline CDR1 is MGHRA and CDR2 YSYEKL. The CDR3 consists of 15 residues.

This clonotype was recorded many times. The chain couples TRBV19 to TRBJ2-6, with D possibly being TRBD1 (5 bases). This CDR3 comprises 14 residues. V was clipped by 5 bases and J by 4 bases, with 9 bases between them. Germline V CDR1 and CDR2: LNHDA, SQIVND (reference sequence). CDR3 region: CASSEPGGANVLTF. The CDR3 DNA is TGTGCCAGTAGTGAACCAGGGGGGGCCAACGTCCTGACTTTC.

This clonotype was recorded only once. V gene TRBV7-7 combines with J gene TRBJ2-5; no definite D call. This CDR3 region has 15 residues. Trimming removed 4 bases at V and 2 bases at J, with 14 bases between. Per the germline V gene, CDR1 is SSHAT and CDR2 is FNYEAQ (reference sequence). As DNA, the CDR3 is TGTGCCAGCAGCTCGGGTCTCGGAGATCAAGAGACCCAGTACTTC. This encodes CASSSGLGDQETQYF. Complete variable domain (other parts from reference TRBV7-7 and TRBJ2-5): GAGVSQSPRYKVTKRGQDVTLRCDPISSHATLYWYQQALGQGPEFLTYFNYEAQPDKSGLPSDRFSAERPEGSISTLTIQRTEQRDSAMYRCASSSGLGDQETQYFGPGTRLLVL.

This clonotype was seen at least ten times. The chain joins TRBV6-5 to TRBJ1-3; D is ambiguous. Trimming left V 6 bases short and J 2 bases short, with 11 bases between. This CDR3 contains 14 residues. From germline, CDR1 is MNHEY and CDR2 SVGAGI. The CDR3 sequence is CASREERTGNTIYF. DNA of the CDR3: TGTGCCAGCAGGGAAGAGCGGACTGGAAACACCATATATTTT.

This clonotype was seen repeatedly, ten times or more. The CDR3 protein is CSAFTGLSGSSYEQYF. As DNA, the CDR3 is TGCAGTGCTTTCACAGGGTTAAGCGGTAGCTCCTACGAGCAGTACTTC. The V and J genes are TRBV20-1 and TRBJ2-7; D might be TRBD1 (6 bases). The V gene's germline CDR1 is DFQATT and CDR2 SNEGSKA (reference sequence). Trimming took 5 bases from V and 0 from J, leaving 20 bases between them. The CDR3 is made up of 16 amino acids.

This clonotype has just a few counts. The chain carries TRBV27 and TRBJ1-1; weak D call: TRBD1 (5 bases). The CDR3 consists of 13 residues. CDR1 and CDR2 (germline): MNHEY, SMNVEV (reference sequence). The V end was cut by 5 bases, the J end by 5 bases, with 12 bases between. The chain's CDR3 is CASSPGFRTEAFF. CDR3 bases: TGTGCCAGCAGTCCAGGGTTTCGGACTGAAGCTTTCTTT.

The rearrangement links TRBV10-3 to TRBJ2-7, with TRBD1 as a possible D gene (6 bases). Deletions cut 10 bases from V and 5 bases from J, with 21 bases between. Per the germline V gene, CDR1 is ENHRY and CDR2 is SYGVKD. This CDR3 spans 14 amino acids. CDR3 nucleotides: TGTGCCAGCAGCGCGGACAGTATTACCAACGAGCAGTACTTC. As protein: CASSADSITNEQYF.

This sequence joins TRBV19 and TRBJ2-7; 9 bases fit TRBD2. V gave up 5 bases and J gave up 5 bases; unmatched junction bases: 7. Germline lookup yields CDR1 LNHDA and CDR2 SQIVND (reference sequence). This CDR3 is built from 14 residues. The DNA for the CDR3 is TGTGCCAGTAGTTTCCGGACTAGCGAGAACGAGCAGTACTTC. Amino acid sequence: CASSFRTSENEQYF.

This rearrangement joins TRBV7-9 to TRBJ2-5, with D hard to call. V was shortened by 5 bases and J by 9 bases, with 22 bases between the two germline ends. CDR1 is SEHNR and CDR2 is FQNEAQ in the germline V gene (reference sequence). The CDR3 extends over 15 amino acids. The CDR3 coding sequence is TGTGCCAGCAGCCACTTTGGACGTATCTTCGGGTCCCAGTACTTC. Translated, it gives CASSHFGRIFGSQYF.

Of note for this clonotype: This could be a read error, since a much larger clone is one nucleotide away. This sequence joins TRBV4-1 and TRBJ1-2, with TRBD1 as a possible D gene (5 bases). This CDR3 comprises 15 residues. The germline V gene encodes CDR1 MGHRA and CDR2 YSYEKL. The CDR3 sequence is CASSQGRLGVVGCTF. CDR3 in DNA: TGCGCCAGCAGCCAAGGACGGCTGGGGGTGGTCGGCTGCACCTTC.

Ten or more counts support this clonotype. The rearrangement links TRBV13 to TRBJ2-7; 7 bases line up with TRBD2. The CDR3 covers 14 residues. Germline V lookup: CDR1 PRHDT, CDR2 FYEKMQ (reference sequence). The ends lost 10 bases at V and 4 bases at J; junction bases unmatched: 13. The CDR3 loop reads CATRHKTSRYEQYF. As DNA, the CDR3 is TGTGCCACCAGACATAAGACTAGCAGATACGAGCAGTACTTC.

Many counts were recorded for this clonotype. CDR3 amino acids: CASSPGTGARGYTF. For the CDR3, the DNA is TGTGCCAGCAGTCCGGGGACAGGGGCGAGAGGCTACACCTTC. The chain has TRBV27 and TRBJ1-2; 10 positions agree with TRBD1. V shed 5 bases and J 8 bases; nucleotides not matched to a gene: 8. CDR1 and CDR2 from the germline V gene are MNHEY and SMNVEV (reference sequence). The CDR3 totals 14 residues.

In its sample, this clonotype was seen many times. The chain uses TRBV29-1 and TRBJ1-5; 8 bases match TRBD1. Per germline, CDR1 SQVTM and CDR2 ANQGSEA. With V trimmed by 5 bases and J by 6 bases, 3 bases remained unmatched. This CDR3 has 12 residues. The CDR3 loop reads CSVQGAGQPQHF. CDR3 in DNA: TGCAGCGTTCAGGGGGCAGGTCAGCCCCAGCATTTT.

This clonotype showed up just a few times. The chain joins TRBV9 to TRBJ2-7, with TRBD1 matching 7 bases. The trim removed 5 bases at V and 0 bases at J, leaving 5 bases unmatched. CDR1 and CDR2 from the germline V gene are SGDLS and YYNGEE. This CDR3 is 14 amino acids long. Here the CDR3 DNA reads TGTGCCAGCAGTGAGGGACAGCCCTCCTACGAGCAGTACTTC. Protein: CASSEGQPSYEQYF.

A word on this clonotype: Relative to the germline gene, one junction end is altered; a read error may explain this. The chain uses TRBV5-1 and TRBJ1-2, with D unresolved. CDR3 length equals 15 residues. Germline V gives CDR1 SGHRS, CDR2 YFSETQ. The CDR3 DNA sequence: TGTGCCAGCAGCTTGGGCCCGTCGGCTAACTATGGCTACACCTTC. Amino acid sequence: CASSLGPSANYGYTF.

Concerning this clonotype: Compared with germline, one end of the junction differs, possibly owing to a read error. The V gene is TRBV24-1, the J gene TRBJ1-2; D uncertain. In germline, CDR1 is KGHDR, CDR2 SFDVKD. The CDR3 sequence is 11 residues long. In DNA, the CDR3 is TGTGCCACCGGTGAGGGTTATGGCTACACCTTC. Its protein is CATGEGYGYTF.

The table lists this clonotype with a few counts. The CDR3, as DNA: TGTGCCAGCAGCATCCGACGGGGAGCTGAAGCTTTCTTT. Its translation: CASSIRRGAEAFF. The chain carries TRBV12-3 or TRBV12-4 and TRBJ1-1; no reliable D call. V gave up 6 bases and J gave up 6 bases, with 14 bases separating them. This CDR3 comprises 13 residues.

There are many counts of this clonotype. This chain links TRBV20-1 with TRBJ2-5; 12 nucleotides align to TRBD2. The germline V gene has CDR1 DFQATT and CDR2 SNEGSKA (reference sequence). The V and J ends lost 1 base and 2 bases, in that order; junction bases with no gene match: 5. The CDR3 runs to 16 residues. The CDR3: CSARGLAGGRQETQYF. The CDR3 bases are TGCAGTGCTAGAGGGCTAGCGGGAGGGAGACAAGAGACCCAGTACTTC.

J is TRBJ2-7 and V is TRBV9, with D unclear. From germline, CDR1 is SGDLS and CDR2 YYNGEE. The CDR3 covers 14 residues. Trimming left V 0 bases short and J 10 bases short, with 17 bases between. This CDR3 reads CASSVALSARRQYF. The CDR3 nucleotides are TGTGCCAGCAGCGTAGCTCTCTCAGCCCGGCGACAGTACTTC. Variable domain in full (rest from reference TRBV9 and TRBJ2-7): DSGVTQTPKHLITATGQRVTLRCSPRSGDLSVYWYQQSLDQGLQFLIQYYNGEERAKGNILERFSAQQFPDLHSELNLSSLELGDSALYFCASSVALSARRQYFGPGTRLTVT.

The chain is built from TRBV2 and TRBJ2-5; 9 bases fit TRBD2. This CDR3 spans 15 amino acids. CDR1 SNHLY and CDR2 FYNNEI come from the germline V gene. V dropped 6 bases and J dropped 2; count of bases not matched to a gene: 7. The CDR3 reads CASRSTSGSQETQYF. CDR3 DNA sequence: TGTGCCAGCAGGTCCACTAGCGGGTCACAAGAGACCCAGTACTTC. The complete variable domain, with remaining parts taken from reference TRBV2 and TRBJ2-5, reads EPEVTQTPSHQVTQMGQEVILRCVPISNHLYFYWYRQILGQKVEFLVSFYNNEISEKSEIFDDQFSVERPDGSNFTLKIRSTKLEDSAMYFCASRSTSGSQETQYFGPGTRLLVL.

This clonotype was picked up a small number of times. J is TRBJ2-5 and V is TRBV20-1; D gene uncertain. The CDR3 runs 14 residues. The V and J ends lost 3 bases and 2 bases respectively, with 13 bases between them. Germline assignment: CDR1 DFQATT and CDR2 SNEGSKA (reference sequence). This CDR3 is CSASGSRSQETQYF. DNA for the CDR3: TGCAGTGCTAGTGGCAGCCGTTCGCAAGAGACCCAGTACTTC.

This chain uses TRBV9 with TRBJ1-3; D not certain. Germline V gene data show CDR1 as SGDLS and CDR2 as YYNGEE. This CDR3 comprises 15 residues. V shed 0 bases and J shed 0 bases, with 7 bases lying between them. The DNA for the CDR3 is TGTGCCAGCAGCGTAGAGGAGATCTCTGGAAACACCATATATTTT. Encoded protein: CASSVEEISGNTIYF.

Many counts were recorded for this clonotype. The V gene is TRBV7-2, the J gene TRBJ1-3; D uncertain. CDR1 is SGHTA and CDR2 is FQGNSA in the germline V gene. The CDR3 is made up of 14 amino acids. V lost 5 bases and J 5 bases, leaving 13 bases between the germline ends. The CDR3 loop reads CASSIPWRRNTIYF. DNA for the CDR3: TGTGCCAGCAGCATACCTTGGAGGCGAAACACCATATATTTT.

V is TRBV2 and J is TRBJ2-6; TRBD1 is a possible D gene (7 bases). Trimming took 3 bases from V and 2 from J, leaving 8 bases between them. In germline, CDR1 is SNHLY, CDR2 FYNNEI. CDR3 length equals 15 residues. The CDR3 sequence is CASSDRGAGANVLTF. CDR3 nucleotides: TGTGCCAGCAGTGACAGGGGGGCTGGGGCCAACGTCCTGACTTTC. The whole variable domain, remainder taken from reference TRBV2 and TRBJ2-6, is EPEVTQTPSHQVTQMGQEVILRCVPISNHLYFYWYRQILGQKVEFLVSFYNNEISEKSEIFDDQFSVERPDGSNFTLKIRSTKLEDSAMYFCASSDRGAGANVLTFGAGSRLTVL.